This T cell receptor beta chain was recorded in a study of molecular identifiers for immune sequencing clone quantification. In germline, CDR1 is LNHDA, CDR2 SQIVND (reference sequence). The CDR3 totals 15 residues. Details on this clonotype: What it binds is not known. At one end, the junction sequence differs from germline, possibly due to a read error.

Preparation of naive CD8 libraries involved roughly 17,000 to 1,000,000 sorted cells and 10%, 30% or 50% RNA. Naive CD8 T cells were sorted, and the gate applied was CD8+CD4-CCR7+CD45RA+. Study observations and caveats: More than 98% of effector molecules, versus under 1% of naive-cell molecules, belonged to clones above 20 RNA copies.

Previously published methods and listed TCR primers were used for the bulk TCR libraries. One entry per CDR3 protein results from TCRdb running MiXCR on the PCR reads. Of hundreds of thousands of distinct CDR3 sequences in the sample, about 25% were seen once. This chain links TRBV19 with TRBJ2-6; a possible D gene is TRBD1 (6 bases). Input material: naive CD8+ T cells from blood, with Jurkat cell RNA spiked in. Subset reported: FACS-sorted CD8+CD4-CCR7+CD45RA+ naive T cells. The clonotype comes from a human donor in good health. Some libraries in this study had Jurkat cell RNA spiked in. CDR3 nucleotides: TGTGCCGGTAGTATTTCAGGGGATGGGGCCAACGTCCTGACTTTC. This codes for CAGSISGDGANVLTF.